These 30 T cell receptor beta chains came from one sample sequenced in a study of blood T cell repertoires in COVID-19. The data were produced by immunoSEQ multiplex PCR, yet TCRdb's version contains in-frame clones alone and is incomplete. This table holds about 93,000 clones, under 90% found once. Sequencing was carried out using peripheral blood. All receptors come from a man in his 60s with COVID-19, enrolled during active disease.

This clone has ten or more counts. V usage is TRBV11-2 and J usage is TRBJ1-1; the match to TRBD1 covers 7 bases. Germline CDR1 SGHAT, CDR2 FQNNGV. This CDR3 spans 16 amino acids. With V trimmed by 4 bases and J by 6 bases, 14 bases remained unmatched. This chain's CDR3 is CASSSIRPGQPSEAFF. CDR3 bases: TGTGCCAGCAGCTCCATCCGACCGGGACAGCCCTCTGAAGCTTTCTTT.

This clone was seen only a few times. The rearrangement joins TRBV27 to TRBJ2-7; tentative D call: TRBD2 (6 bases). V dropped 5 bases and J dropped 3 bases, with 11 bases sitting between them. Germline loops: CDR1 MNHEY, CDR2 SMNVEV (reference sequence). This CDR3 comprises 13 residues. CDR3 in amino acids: CASSRRENYEQYF. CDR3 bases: TGTGCCAGCAGTCGCCGGGAGAACTACGAGCAGTACTTC.

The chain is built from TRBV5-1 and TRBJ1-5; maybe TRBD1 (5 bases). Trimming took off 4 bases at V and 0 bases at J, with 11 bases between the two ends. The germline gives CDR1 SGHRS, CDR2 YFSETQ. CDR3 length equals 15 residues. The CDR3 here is CASSRTGDSNQPQHF. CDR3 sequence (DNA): TGCGCCAGCAGCCGTACAGGAGATAGCAATCAGCCCCAGCATTTT.

The CDR3 DNA reads TGTGCCAGCAGCCCCATTGGGCTGGACACTGAAGCTTTCTTT. It is translated as CASSPIGLDTEAFF. The J gene is TRBJ1-1, the V gene TRBV27; D unresolved. CDR3 length equals 14 residues. CDR1 is MNHEY and CDR2 is SMNVEV in the germline V gene (reference sequence). Trimming took off 6 bases at V and 3 bases at J, with 14 bases between the two ends.

The CDR3 nucleotides are TGTGCCAGCAGCTTAGGAGGGGGAGGGGATACGCAGTATTTT. Residues: CASSLGGGGDTQYF. V gene TRBV11-2 combines with J gene TRBJ2-3, with a tentative D call TRBD2 (7 bases). CDR1 is SGHAT and CDR2 is FQNNGV in the germline V gene. Trimming shortened V by 1 base and J by 6 bases, and 11 bases separated the two germline ends. CDR3 length equals 14 residues.

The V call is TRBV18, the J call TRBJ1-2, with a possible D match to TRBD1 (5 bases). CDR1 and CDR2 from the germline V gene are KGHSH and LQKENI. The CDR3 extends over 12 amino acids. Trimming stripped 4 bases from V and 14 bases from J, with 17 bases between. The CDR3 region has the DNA TGTGCCAGCTCACTATCGTCAGGGCTGGGTACCTTC. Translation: CASSLSSGLGTF.

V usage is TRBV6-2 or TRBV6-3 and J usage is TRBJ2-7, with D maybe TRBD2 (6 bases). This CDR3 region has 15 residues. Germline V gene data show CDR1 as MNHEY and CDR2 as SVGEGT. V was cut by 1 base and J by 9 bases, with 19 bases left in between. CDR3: CASSYFRGLATVQYF. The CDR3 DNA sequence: TGTGCCAGCAGTTACTTTCGGGGACTGGCTACGGTGCAGTACTTC.

CDR3 region: CASSVASGPNEQFF. The CDR3 DNA is TGTGCCAGCAGCGTGGCGAGCGGACCCAATGAGCAGTTCTTC. The J gene is TRBJ2-1, the V gene TRBV9; possibly TRBD2 for D (5 bases). The V and J ends lost 2 bases and 6 bases respectively, with 12 bases between them. CDR1 is SGDLS, CDR2 YYNGEE, per germline. The CDR3 is 14 residues long. Full variable domain (rest looked up from reference TRBV9 and TRBJ2-1): DSGVTQTPKHLITATGQRVTLRCSPRSGDLSVYWYQQSLDQGLQFLIQYYNGEERAKGNILERFSAQQFPDLHSELNLSSLELGDSALYFCASSVASGPNEQFFGPGTRLTVL.

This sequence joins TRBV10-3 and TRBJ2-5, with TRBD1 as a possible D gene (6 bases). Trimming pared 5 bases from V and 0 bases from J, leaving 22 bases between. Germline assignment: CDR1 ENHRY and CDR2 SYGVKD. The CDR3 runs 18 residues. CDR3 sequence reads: CAISPTSNRERHQETQYF. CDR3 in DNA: TGTGCCATCAGTCCTACCTCGAACAGGGAGCGCCACCAAGAGACCCAGTACTTC.

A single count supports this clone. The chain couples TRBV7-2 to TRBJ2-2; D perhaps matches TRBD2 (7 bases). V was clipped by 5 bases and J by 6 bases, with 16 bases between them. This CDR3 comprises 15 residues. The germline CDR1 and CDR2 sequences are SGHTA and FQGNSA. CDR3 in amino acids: CASSPGGGDPGELFF. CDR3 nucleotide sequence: TGTGCCAGCAGCCCCGGAGGGGGGGATCCCGGGGAGCTGTTTTTT.

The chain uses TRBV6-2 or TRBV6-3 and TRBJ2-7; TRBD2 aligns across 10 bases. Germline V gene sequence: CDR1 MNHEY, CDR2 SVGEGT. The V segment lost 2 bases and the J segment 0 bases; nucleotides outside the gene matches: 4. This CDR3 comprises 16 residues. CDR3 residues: CASSYRSSGSSYEQYF. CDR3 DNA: TGTGCCAGCAGTTACCGTTCTAGCGGGAGCTCCTACGAGCAGTACTTC.

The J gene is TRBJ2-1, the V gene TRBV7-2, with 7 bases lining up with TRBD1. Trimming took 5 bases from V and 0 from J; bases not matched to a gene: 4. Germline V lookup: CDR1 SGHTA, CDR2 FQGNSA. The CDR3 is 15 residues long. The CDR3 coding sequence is TGTGCCAGCAGCCAAGGGGGCTTCTCCTACAATGAGCAGTTCTTC. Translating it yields CASSQGGFSYNEQFF.

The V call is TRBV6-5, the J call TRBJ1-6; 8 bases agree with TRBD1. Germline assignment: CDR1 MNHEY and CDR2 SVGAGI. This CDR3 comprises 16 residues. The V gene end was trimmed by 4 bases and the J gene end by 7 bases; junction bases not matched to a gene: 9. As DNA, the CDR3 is TGTGCCAGCAGTTCCGGACAGGGCTACGAGAATTCACCCCTCCACTTT. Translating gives CASSSGQGYENSPLHF.

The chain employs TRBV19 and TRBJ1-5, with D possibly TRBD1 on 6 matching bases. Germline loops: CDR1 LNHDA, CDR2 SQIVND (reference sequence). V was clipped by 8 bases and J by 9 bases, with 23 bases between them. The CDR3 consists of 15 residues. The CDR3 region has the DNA TGTGCCAGTCAAGGGGGAGGGGGAAAAGGGGTGCCCCAGCATTTT. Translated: CASQGGGGKGVPQHF.

The DNA of the CDR3 is TGTGCCTGGGGACTGAGGACGGGGGGCACTGAAGCTTTCTTT. It codes for CAWGLRTGGTEAFF. This chain uses TRBV30 with TRBJ1-1; a possible D gene is TRBD1 (5 bases). The germline CDR1 and CDR2 sequences are GTSNPN and SVGIG (reference sequence). V was clipped by 5 bases and J by 4 bases, with 17 bases between them. This CDR3 contains 14 residues. The entire variable domain, with the rest obtained from reference TRBV30 and TRBJ1-1, is as follows: SQTIHQWPATLVQPVGSPLSLECTVEGTSNPNLYWYRQAAGRGLQLLFYSVGIGQISSEVPQNLSASRPQDRQFILSSKKLLLSDSGFYLCAWGLRTGGTEAFFGQGTRLTVV.

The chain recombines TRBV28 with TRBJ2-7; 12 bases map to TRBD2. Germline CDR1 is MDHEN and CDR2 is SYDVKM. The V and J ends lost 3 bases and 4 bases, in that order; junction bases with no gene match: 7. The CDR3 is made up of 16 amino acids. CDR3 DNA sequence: TGTGCCAGCAGTTTGACTAGCGGGAGTGTCGGGTACGAGCAGTACTTC. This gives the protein CASSLTSGSVGYEQYF.

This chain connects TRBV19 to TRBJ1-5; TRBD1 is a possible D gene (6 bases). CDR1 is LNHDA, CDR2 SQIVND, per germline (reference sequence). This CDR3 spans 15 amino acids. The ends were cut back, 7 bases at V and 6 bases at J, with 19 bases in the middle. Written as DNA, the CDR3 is TGTGCCAGTACCCCGAGGACAACCAGGGGTCAGCCCCAGCATTTT. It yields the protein CASTPRTTRGQPQHF.

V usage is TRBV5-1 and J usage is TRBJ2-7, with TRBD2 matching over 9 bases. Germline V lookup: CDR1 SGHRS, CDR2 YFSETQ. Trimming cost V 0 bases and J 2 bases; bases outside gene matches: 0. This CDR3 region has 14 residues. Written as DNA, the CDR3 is TGCGCCAGCAGCTTGGCTAGCGGGACCTACGAGCAGTACTTC. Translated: CASSLASGTYEQYF.

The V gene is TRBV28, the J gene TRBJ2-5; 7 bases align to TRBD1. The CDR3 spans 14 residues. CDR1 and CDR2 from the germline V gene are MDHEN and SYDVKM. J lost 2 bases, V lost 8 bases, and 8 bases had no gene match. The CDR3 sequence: CASGPGGLQETQYF. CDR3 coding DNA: TGTGCCAGCGGACCAGGGGGTTTACAAGAGACCCAGTACTTC.

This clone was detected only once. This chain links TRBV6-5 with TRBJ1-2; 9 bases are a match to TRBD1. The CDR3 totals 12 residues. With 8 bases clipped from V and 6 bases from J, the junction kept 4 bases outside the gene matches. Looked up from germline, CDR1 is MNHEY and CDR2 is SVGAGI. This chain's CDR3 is CASLTGGDGYTF. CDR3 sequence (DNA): TGTGCCAGCCTTACAGGGGGCGATGGCTACACCTTC.

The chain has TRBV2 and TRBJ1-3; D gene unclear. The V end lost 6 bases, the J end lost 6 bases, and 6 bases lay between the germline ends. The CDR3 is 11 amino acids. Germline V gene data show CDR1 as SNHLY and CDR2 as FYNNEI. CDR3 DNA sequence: TGTGCCAGCAGGACAACAAACACCATATATTTT. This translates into CASRTTNTIYF. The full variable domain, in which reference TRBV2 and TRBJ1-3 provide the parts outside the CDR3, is EPEVTQTPSHQVTQMGQEVILRCVPISNHLYFYWYRQILGQKVEFLVSFYNNEISEKSEIFDDQFSVERPDGSNFTLKIRSTKLEDSAMYFCASRTTNTIYFGEGSWLTVV.

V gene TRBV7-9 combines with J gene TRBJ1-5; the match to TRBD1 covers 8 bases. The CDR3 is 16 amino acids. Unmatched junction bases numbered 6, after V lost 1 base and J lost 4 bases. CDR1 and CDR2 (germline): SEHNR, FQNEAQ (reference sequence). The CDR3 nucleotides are TGTGCCAGCAGCTTAGGGTACAGGGGGTCGAATCAGCCCCAGCATTTT. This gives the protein CASSLGYRGSNQPQHF.

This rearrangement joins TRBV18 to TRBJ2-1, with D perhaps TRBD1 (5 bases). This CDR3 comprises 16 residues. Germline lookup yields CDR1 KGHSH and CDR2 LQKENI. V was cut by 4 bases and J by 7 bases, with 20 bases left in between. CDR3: CASSLTHAKQENEQFF. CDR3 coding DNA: TGTGCCAGCTCACTCACTCACGCCAAACAGGAAAATGAGCAGTTCTTC. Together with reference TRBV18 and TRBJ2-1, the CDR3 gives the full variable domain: NAGVMQNPRHLVRRRGQEARLRCSPMKGHSHVYWYRQLPEEGLKFMVYLQKENIIDESGMPKERFSAEFPKEGPSILRIQQVVRGDSAAYFCASSLTHAKQENEQFFGPGTRLTVL.

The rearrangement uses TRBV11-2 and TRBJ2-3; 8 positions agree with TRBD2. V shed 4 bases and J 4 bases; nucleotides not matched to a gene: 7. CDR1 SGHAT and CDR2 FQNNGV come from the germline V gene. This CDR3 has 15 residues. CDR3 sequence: CASSSPGLDADTQYF. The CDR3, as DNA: TGTGCCAGCAGCTCCCCGGGACTAGATGCAGATACGCAGTATTTT.

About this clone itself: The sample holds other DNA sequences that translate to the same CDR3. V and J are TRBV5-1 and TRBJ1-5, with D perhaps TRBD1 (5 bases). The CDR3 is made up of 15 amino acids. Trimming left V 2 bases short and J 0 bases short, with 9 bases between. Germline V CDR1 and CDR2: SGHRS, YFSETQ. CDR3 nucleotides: TGCGCCAGCAGCTTTGGGGGGTATAGCAATCAGCCCCAGCATTTT. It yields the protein CASSFGGYSNQPQHF.

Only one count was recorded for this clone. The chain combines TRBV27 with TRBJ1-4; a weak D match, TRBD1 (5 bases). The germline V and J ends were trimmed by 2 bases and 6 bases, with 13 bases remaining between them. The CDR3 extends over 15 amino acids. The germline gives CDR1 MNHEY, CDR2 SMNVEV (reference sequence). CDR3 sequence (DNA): TGTGCCAGCAGTTTACGGCACGCGGGGGATGAAAAACTGTTTTTT. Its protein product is CASSLRHAGDEKLFF.

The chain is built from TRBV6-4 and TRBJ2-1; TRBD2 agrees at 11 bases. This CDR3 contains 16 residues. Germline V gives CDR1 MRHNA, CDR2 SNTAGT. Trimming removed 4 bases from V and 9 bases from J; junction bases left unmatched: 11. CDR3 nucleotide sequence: TGTGCCAGCAGTGCCCAGACTAGCGGGGTGTTGGGTGAGCAGTTCTTC. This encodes CASSAQTSGVLGEQFF.

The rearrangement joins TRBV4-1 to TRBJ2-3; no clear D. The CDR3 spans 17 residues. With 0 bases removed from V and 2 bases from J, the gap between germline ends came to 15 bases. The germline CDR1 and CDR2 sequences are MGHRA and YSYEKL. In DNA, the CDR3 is TGCGCCAGCAGCCAAGATAACACGAGGCTCTCCACAGATACGCAGTATTTT. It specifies CASSQDNTRLSTDTQYF.

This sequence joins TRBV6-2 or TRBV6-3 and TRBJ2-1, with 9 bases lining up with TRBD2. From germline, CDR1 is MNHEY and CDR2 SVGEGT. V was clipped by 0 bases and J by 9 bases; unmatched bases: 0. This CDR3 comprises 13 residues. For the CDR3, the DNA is TGTGCCAGCAGTTACTCGCGGGAGGGTGAGCAGTTCTTC. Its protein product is CASSYSREGEQFF.

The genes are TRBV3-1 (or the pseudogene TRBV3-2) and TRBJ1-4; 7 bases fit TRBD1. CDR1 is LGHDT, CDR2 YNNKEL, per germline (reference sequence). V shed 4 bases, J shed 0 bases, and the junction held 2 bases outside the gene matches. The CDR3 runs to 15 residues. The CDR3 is CASSPRGATNEKLFF. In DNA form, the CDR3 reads TGTGCCAGCAGCCCCAGGGGGGCAACTAATGAAAAACTGTTTTTT.